A single sample is the source of the 5 T cell receptor beta chains below, sequenced in a study of siplizumab effects on memory and regulatory T cells. Repertoires were generated with immunoSEQ multiplex PCR, while TCRdb's copy carries only in-frame clones and drops some. This table holds about 50,000 clones, about 88% found once. The specimen sequenced was naive CD8+ T cells sorted from blood. The receptors derive from a human donor in good health.

CDR3 sequence reads: CASSEGLILDEAFF. The CDR3 DNA is TGTGCCAGCAGTGAAGGATTGATACTTGATGAAGCTTTCTTT. This chain joins TRBV6-1 and TRBJ1-1; D is uncertain. Trimming took 1 base from V and 7 from J, leaving 13 bases between them. This CDR3 contains 14 residues. CDR1 is MNHNS and CDR2 is SASEGT in the germline V gene.

The gene calls are TRBV4-2 and TRBJ2-7, with D uncertain. Germline V gene sequence: CDR1 LGHNA, CDR2 YNFKEQ. The germline V and J ends were trimmed by 1 base and 1 base, with 5 bases remaining between them. There are 13 residues in the CDR3. The CDR3 DNA reads as TGTGCCAGCAGCCAAGGGTATTCCTACGAGCAGTACTTC. It translates to CASSQGYSYEQYF.

This clone was found once. The V gene is TRBV6-5, the J gene TRBJ2-3; 7 bases agree with TRBD2. Trimming took 2 bases from V and 2 from J; bases not matched to a gene: 4. This CDR3 region has 15 residues. Germline V CDR1 and CDR2: MNHEY, SVGAGI. CDR3 in amino acids: CASSYTRGTTDTQYF. CDR3 DNA sequence: TGTGCCAGCAGTTACACGCGGGGGACCACAGATACGCAGTATTTT.

Of note for this clone: The same CDR3 arises from other DNA sequences in this sample as well. CDR3 sequence (DNA): TGTGCCAGCAGTTTCGGGAGGGGGACAGATACGCAGTATTTT. Protein sequence: CASSFGRGTDTQYF. This chain joins TRBV27 and TRBJ2-3, with 8 bases lining up with TRBD2. The CDR3 sequence is 14 residues long. V trimming: 3 bases; J trimming: 3 bases; junction bases outside the gene matches: 2. Germline V gives CDR1 MNHEY, CDR2 SMNVEV (reference sequence).

The chain uses TRBV7-3 and TRBJ1-1; D is ambiguous. V was trimmed by 2 bases and J by 1 base, leaving 5 bases between them. This CDR3 spans 13 amino acids. Germline CDR1 SGHTA, CDR2 FQGTGA. The CDR3 region has the DNA TGTGCCAGCAGCTTAGGGTGGAACACTGAAGCTTTCTTT. It yields the protein CASSLGWNTEAFF.